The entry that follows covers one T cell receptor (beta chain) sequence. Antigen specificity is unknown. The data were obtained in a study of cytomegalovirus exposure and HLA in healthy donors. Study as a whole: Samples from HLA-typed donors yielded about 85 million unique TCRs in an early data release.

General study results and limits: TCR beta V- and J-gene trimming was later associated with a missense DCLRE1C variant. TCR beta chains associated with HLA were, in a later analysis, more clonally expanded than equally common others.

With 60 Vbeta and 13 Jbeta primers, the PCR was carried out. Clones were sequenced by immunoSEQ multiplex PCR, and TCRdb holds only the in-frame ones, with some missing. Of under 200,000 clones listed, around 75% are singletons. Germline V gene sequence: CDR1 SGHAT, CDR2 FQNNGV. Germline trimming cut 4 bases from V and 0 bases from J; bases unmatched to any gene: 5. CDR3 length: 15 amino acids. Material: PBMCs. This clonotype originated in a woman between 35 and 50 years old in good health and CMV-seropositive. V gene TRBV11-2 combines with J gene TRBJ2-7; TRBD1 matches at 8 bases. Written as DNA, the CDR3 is TGTGCCAGCAGCTCCCGGGACAGGCTCTCCTACGAGCAGTACTTC. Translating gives CASSSRDRLSYEQYF.